This T cell receptor (beta chain) was sequenced for a study of OX40 agonist ivuxolimab in advanced cancers. Study-wide background: Patients were dosed intravenously with ivuxolimab at 0.01 to 10 mg/kg every 2 weeks.

Looked up from germline, CDR1 is LNHDA and CDR2 is SQIVND (reference sequence). Trimming removed 7 bases at V and 4 bases at J, with 20 bases between. The CDR3 extends over 17 amino acids. On this clone: Its antigen is not identified.

Study-level results: The antigen specificity of the peripheral T cells (those that were expanded) was not determined. Expansion of clones was among the lowest in partial responders at 0.1-3.0 mg/kg.

Using immunoSEQ multiplex PCR, the repertoire was profiled, and TCRdb retains in-frame clones only, with some absent. This sample has tens of thousands of clones; approximately 91% occur once, and the top ten carry 1.5% to 2%. The chain combines TRBV19 with TRBJ2-6, with D perhaps matching TRBD2 (5 bases). The receptor was derived from an adult with an advanced solid tumor such as melanoma, head and neck, liver or kidney cancer. The specimen was CD4+ or CD8+ T cells sorted from blood, collected in a trial of the OX40 agonist ivuxolimab. The DNA for the CDR3 is TGTGCCAGTACCGATTCAATCGGGGTGACGGGGGCCAACGTCCTGACTTTC. Translation: CASTDSIGVTGANVLTF.